Presented here are 13 T cell receptor beta chains from one specimen sequenced in a study of blood T cell repertoires in COVID-19. Using immunoSEQ multiplex PCR, the repertoire was profiled, and TCRdb retains in-frame clones only, with some absent. The sample lists approximately 96,000 clones; roughly 80% were seen once. Sequenced: peripheral blood. The source of these receptors is an elderly woman with acute or convalescent COVID-19.

The gene calls are TRBV27 and TRBJ1-2, with 9 bases identical to TRBD1. Germline-derived CDR1 and CDR2 are MNHEY and SMNVEV (reference sequence). V lost 6 bases, J lost 4 bases, and 6 bases stayed unmatched. CDR3 length: 14 residues. The CDR3 protein is CASSRTGVGYGYTF. The CDR3 nucleotides are TGTGCCAGCAGCCGGACAGGGGTGGGCTATGGCTACACCTTC.

V usage is TRBV7-9 and J usage is TRBJ1-5; weak D call: TRBD1 (6 bases). Trimming cost V 5 bases and J 4 bases, with 9 bases left between them. The CDR3 consists of 13 residues. CDR1 is SEHNR, CDR2 FQNEAQ, per germline (reference sequence). This chain's CDR3 is CASSADRNQPQHF. Written as DNA, the CDR3 is TGTGCCAGCAGCGCCGACAGGAATCAGCCCCAGCATTTT.

The V gene is TRBV24-1, the J gene TRBJ2-1; 8 positions match TRBD2. The CDR3 is made up of 14 amino acids. Germline-derived CDR1 and CDR2 are KGHDR and SFDVKD. J was trimmed by 9 bases and V by 7 bases; bases with no gene match: 10. The CDR3 bases are TGTGCCACCAGCAGCGGGGGCGTGTATAGTGAGCAGTTCTTC. Protein product: CATSSGGVYSEQFF.

This clone has a handful of counts. The CDR3 here is CASSLGTGVGYTF. DNA for the CDR3: TGTGCCAGCAGTTTGGGGACAGGGGTGGGCTACACCTTC. The V call is TRBV12-3 or TRBV12-4, the J call TRBJ1-2, with 10 bases matching TRBD1. The CDR3 has 13 residues. J lost 8 bases, V lost 3 bases, and 3 bases had no gene match.

The chain carries TRBV2 and TRBJ2-7, with TRBD2 as a possible D gene (7 bases). The germline V and J ends were trimmed by 7 bases and 1 base, with 17 bases remaining between them. The CDR3 sequence is 15 residues long. Germline lookup yields CDR1 SNHLY and CDR2 FYNNEI. The CDR3 DNA is TGTGCCAGCACCCCGGGGGGCAGAAATTCCTACGAGCAGTACTTC. This gives the protein CASTPGGRNSYEQYF. The full variable domain, rest sourced from reference TRBV2 and TRBJ2-7, is EPEVTQTPSHQVTQMGQEVILRCVPISNHLYFYWYRQILGQKVEFLVSFYNNEISEKSEIFDDQFSVERPDGSNFTLKIRSTKLEDSAMYFCASTPGGRNSYEQYFGPGTRLTVT.

This clone has just one count. The chain joins TRBV7-9 to TRBJ1-5; D is unresolved. Germline-derived CDR1 and CDR2 are SEHNR and FQNEAQ (reference sequence). The germline V and J ends were trimmed by 0 bases and 6 bases, with 9 bases remaining between them. The CDR3 covers 14 residues. CDR3 DNA: TGTGCCAGCAGCTTAGCGGGCCAGAGTCAGCCCCAGCATTTT. This codes for CASSLAGQSQPQHF. Combining the CDR3 with reference TRBV7-9 and TRBJ1-5 gives the whole variable domain DTGVSQNPRHKITKRGQNVTFRCDPISEHNRLYWYRQTLGQGPEFLTYFQNEAQLEKSRLLSDRFSAERPKGSFSTLEIQRTEQGDSAMYLCASSLAGQSQPQHFGDGTRLSIL.

This chain connects TRBV29-1 to TRBJ2-1, with 10 nucleotides matching TRBD2. Losses at the gene ends were 6 bases for V and 0 bases for J; bases not matched to a gene: 5. The CDR3 contains 15 residues. Germline values: CDR1 SQVTM, CDR2 ANQGSEA. CDR3: CSVPPSGGSYNEQFF. CDR3 coding DNA: TGCAGCGTGCCGCCTAGCGGGGGCTCCTACAATGAGCAGTTCTTC.

This rearrangement joins TRBV6-5 to TRBJ2-3; 7 positions agree with TRBD1. Germline V gives CDR1 MNHEY, CDR2 SVGAGI. The ends lost 4 bases at V and 5 bases at J; junction bases unmatched: 12. The CDR3 runs to 16 residues. The CDR3 loop reads CASSLDRQTRGDTQYF. In DNA form, the CDR3 reads TGTGCCAGCAGTTTGGACAGGCAAACCCGGGGAGATACGCAGTATTTT.

The rearrangement links TRBV4-1 to TRBJ1-5; TRBD1 aligns across 9 bases. The V and J ends lost 4 bases and 5 bases, in that order; junction bases with no gene match: 15. The CDR3 runs to 18 residues. In germline, CDR1 is MGHRA, CDR2 YSYEKL. CDR3 amino acids: CASSPRNRGRDEYQPQHF. The CDR3 nucleotides are TGCGCCAGCAGCCCGCGGAACAGGGGGCGCGATGAGTATCAGCCCCAGCATTTT.

V gene TRBV6-1 combines with J gene TRBJ1-5; 7 bases map to TRBD1. J lost 1 base, V lost 4 bases, and 7 bases had no gene match. Germline CDR1 reads MNHNS; CDR2 reads SASEGT. This CDR3 has 16 amino acids. Here the CDR3 reads CASSVHRGRSNQPQHF. The CDR3 DNA is TGTGCCAGCAGTGTCCACAGGGGAAGAAGCAATCAGCCCCAGCATTTT.

This rearrangement joins TRBV6-4 to TRBJ1-5; D gene ambiguous. Per germline, CDR1 MRHNA and CDR2 SNTAGT. Trimming shortened V by 11 bases and J by 4 bases, and 15 bases separated the two germline ends. The CDR3 is 13 amino acids. In DNA form, the CDR3 reads TGTGCCTCCACCCTGAGGGCTAATCAGCCCCAGCATTTT. It encodes CASTLRANQPQHF.

The V and J genes are TRBV10-3 and TRBJ2-2, with D possibly TRBD1 on 6 matching bases. From germline, CDR1 is ENHRY and CDR2 SYGVKD. Trimming pared 3 bases from V and 3 bases from J, leaving 8 bases between. This CDR3 has 14 amino acids. CDR3 amino acids: CAISEQGYTGELFF. CDR3 coding DNA: TGTGCCATCAGTGAACAGGGATACACCGGGGAGCTGTTTTTT.

V is TRBV11-2 and J is TRBJ2-7; perhaps TRBD1 as D (5 bases). The V gene's germline CDR1 is SGHAT and CDR2 FQNNGV. The CDR3 consists of 13 residues. V was cut by 5 bases and J by 4 bases, with 12 bases left in between. In DNA form, the CDR3 reads TGTGCCAGCAGCAGAGAAGACAGTTACGAGCAGTACGTC. Its translation is CASSREDSYEQYV.